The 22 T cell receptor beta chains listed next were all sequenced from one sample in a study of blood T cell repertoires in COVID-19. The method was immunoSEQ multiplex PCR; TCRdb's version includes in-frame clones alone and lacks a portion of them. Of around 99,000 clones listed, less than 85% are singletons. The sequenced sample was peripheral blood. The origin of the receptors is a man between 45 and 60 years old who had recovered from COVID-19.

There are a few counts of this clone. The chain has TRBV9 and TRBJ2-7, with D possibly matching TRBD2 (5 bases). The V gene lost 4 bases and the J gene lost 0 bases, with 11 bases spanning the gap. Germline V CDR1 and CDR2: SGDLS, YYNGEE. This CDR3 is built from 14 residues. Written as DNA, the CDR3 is TGTGCCAGCAGCCTTGGAGGCAGCTCCTACGAGCAGTACTTC. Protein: CASSLGGSSYEQYF.

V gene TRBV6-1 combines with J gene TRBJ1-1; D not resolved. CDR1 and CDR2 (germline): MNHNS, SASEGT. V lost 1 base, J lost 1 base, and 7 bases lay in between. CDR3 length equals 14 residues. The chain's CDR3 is CASSEVTWNTEAFF. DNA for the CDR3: TGTGCCAGCAGTGAAGTTACTTGGAACACTGAAGCTTTCTTT.

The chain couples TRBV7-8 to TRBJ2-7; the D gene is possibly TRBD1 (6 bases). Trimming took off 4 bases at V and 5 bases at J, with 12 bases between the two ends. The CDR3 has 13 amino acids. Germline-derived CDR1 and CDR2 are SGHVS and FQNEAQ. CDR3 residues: CASSSERGNEQYF. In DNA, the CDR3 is TGTGCCAGCAGCTCGGAGAGGGGGAACGAGCAGTACTTC.

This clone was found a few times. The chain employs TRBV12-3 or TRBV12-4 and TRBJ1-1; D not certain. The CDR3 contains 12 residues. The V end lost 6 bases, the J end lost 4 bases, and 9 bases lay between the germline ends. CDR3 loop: CASSQAVTEAFF. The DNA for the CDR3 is TGTGCCAGCAGCCAGGCTGTCACTGAAGCTTTCTTT.

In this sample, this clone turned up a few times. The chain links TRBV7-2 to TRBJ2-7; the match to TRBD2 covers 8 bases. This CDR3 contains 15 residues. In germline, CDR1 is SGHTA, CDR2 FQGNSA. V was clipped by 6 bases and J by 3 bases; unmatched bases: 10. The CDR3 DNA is TGTGCCAGCAGTATCGGTGGGACTAGGTTCTACGAGCAGTACTTC. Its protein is CASSIGGTRFYEQYF.

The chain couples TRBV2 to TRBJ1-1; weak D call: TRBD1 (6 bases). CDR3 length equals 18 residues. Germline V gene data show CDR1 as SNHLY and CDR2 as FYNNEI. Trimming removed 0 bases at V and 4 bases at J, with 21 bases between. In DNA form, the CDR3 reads TGTGCCAGCAGTGAAGCGGGGGCAGGGAAGGTCGCGATCACTGAAGCTTTCTTT. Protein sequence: CASSEAGAGKVAITEAFF.

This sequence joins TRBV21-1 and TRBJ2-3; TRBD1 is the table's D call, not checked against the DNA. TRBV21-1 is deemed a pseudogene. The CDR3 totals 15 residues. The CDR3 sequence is CASLTQQGDTDTQYF. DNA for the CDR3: TGTGCCAGCTTAACCCAGCAGGGGGACACAGATACGCAGTATTTT.

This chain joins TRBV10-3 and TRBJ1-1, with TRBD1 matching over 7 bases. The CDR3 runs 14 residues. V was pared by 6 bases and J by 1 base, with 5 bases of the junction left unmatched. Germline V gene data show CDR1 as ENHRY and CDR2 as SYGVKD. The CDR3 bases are TGTGCCATCAGCGCTCAGGGGGGGAACACTGAAGCTTTCTTT. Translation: CAISAQGGNTEAFF.

In nucleotides, the CDR3 is TGTGCCAGCAGTTGGGGGACAGGGGTGGGCTATGGCTACACCTTC. It specifies CASSWGTGVGYGYTF. The J gene is TRBJ1-2, the V gene TRBV28; 10 positions match TRBD1. The CDR3 extends over 15 amino acids. In germline, CDR1 is MDHEN, CDR2 SYDVKM. V lost 4 bases, J lost 4 bases, and 6 bases stayed unmatched.

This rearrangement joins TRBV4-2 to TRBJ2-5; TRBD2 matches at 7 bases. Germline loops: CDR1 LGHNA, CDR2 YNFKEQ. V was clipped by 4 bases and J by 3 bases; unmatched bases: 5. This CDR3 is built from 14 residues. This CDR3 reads CASSRGAGEETQYF. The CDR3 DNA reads TGTGCCAGCAGCCGCGGGGCGGGAGAAGAGACCCAGTACTTC.

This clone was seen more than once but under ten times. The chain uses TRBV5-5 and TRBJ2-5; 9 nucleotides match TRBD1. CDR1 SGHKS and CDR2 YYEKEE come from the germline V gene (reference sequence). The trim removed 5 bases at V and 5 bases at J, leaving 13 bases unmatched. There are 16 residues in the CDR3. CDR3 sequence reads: CASSFPPGQGSETQYF. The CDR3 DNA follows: TGTGCCAGCAGTTTCCCACCGGGACAGGGCTCGGAGACCCAGTACTTC.

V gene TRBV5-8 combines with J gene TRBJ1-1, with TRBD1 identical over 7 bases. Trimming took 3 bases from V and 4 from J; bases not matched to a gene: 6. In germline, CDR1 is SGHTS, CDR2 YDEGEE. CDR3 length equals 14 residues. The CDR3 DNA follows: TGTGCCAGCAGCTGGGTGACAGGGAGCACTGAAGCTTTCTTT. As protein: CASSWVTGSTEAFF. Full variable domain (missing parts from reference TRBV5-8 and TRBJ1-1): EAGVTQSPTHLIKTRGQQATLRCSPISGHTSVYWYQQALGLGLQFLLWYDEGEERNRGNFPPRFSGRQFPNYSSELNVNALELEDSALYLCASSWVTGSTEAFFGQGTRLTVV.

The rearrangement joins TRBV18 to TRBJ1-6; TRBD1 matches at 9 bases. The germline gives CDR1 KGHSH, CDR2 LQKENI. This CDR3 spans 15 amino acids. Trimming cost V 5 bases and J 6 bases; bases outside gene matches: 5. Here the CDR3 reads CASSESQGANSPLHF. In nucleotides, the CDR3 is TGTGCCAGCTCAGAATCACAGGGGGCTAATTCACCCCTCCACTTT.

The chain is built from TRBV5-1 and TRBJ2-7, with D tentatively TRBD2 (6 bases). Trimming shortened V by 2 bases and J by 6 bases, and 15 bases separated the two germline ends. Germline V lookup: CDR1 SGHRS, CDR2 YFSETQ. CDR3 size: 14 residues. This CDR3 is CASSFEGGTGEQYF. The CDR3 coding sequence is TGCGCCAGCAGCTTCGAGGGCGGGACGGGCGAGCAGTACTTC.

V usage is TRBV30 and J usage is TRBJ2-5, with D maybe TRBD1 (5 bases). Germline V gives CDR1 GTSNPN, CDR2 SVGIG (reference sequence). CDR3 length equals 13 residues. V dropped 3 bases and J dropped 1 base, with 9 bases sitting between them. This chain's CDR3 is CAWRQGSQETQYF. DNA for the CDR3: TGTGCCTGGAGGCAGGGCTCCCAAGAGACCCAGTACTTC.

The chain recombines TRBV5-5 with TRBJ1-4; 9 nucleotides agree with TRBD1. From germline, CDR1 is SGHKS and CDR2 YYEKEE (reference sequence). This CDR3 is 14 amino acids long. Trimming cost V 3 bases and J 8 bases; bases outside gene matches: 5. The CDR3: CASSWTGAGEKLFF. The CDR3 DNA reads TGTGCCAGCAGCTGGACAGGGGCAGGCGAAAAACTGTTTTTT.

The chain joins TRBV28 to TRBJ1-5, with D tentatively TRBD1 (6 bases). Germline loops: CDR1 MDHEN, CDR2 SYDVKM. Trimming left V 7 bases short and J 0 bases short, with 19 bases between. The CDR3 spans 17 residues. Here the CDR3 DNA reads TGTGCCAGCACGGGGACACCGAATTTTTATAGCAATCAGCCCCAGCATTTT. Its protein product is CASTGTPNFYSNQPQHF.

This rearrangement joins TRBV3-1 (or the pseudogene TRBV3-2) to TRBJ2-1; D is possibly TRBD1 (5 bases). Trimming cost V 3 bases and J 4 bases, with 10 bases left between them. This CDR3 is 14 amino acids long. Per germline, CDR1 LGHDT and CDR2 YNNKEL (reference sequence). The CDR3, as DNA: TGTGCCAGCAGCCAGGATGCAGGGTACAATGAGCAGTTCTTC. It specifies CASSQDAGYNEQFF.

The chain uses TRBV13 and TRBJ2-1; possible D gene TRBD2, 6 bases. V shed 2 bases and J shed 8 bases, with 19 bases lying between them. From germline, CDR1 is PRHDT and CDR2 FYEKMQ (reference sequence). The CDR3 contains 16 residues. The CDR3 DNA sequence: TGTGCCAGCAGCTTATCCGGGACTTCCCTAGGCTATGAGCAGTTCTTC. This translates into CASSLSGTSLGYEQFF.

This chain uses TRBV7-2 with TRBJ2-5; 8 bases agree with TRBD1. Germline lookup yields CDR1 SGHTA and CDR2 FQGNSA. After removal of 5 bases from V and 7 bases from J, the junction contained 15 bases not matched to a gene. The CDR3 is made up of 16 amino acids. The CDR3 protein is CASSPRRGRGLGTQYF. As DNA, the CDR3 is TGTGCCAGCAGCCCCCGTAGGGGCAGGGGGCTTGGGACCCAGTACTTC.

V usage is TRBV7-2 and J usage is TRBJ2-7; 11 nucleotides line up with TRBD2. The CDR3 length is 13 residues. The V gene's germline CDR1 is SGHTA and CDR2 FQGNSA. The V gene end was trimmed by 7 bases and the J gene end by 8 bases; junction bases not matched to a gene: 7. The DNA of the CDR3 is TGTGCCAGCACCACGGGACTAGCGGTACAGCAGTACTTC. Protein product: CASTTGLAVQQYF.

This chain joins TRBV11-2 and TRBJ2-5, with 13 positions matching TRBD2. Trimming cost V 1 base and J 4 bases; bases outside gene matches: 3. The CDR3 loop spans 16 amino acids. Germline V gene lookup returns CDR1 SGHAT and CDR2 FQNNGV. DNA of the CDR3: TGTGCCAGCAGCTTAGCGGGACTAGCGGGGAGAGAGACCCAGTACTTC. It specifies CASSLAGLAGRETQYF.